These 26 T cell receptor beta chains originate from one sample sequenced in a study of early T cells in non-severe SARS-CoV-2 infection. Via MiXCR, TCRdb re-called the 5' RACE reads, giving one row per CDR3 protein. The sample lists approximately 110,000 distinct CDR3 sequences, around 14% occurring once. Source material: whole blood. The receptors here all came from an adult who was a healthcare worker with PCR-confirmed SARS-CoV-2 infection or an uninfected control (not recorded which).

The V gene is TRBV11-2, the J gene TRBJ2-2, with D unresolved. With 3 bases removed from V and 2 bases from J, the gap between germline ends came to 13 bases. Germline V CDR1 and CDR2: SGHAT, FQNNGV. CDR3 length: 16 residues. CDR3 loop: CASSFGRYSNTGELFF. DNA of the CDR3: TGTGCCAGCAGCTTCGGGCGGTACTCTAACACCGGGGAGCTGTTTTTT.

This clonotype was observed a few times. The genes are TRBV30 and TRBJ1-5; TRBD1 matches at 10 bases. The CDR3 has 13 residues. J lost 7 bases, V lost 3 bases, and 3 bases had no gene match. Germline CDR1 and CDR2: GTSNPN and SVGIG (reference sequence). This CDR3 is CAWSGTGVQPQHF. The CDR3 nucleotides read TGTGCCTGGAGCGGGACAGGGGTACAGCCCCAGCATTTT.

This clonotype was detected a few times. This CDR3 is CASSTLAGEQFF. The CDR3 DNA sequence: TGTGCCAGCAGCACACTAGCGGGAGAGCAGTTCTTC. This chain connects TRBV3-1 to TRBJ2-1; TRBD2 agrees at 10 bases. The CDR3 is made up of 12 amino acids. V trimming: 5 bases; J trimming: 10 bases; junction bases outside the gene matches: 2. The germline gives CDR1 LGHDT, CDR2 YNNKEL (reference sequence).

The rearrangement uses TRBV7-6 and TRBJ2-1; 13 nucleotides line up with TRBD2. V shed 5 bases, J shed 0 bases, and the junction held 4 bases outside the gene matches. Germline V gene sequence: CDR1 SGHVS, CDR2 FNYEAQ. CDR3 length: 17 amino acids. CDR3 sequence reads: CASSPGLAGASYNEQFF. In DNA form, the CDR3 reads TGTGCCAGCAGCCCTGGACTAGCGGGGGCCTCCTACAATGAGCAGTTCTTC.

The chain links TRBV2 to TRBJ1-5, with 7 bases that match TRBD1. The CDR3 consists of 14 residues. Germline loops: CDR1 SNHLY, CDR2 FYNNEI. V dropped 1 base and J dropped 7; count of bases not matched to a gene: 4. CDR3 amino acids: CASSEGTGEQPQHF. CDR3 DNA sequence: TGTGCCAGCAGTGAAGGAACAGGGGAACAGCCCCAGCATTTT.

This clonotype was detected a few times. The chain is built from TRBV30 and TRBJ1-6; D is undetermined. The CDR3 is 15 residues long. V was cut by 0 bases and J by 7 bases, with 13 bases left in between. Germline CDR1 reads GTSNPN; CDR2 reads SVGIG (reference sequence). The CDR3, as DNA: TGTGCCTGGAGTGTAGTCCGGGCGGGAAATTCACCCCTCCACTTT. It codes for CAWSVVRAGNSPLHF.

In this sample, this clonotype turned up many times. This sequence joins TRBV3-1 and TRBJ1-1, with TRBD1 matching over 11 bases. Germline V gene lookup returns CDR1 LGHDT and CDR2 YNNKEL (reference sequence). CDR3 size: 15 residues. The J segment lost 1 base and the V segment lost 3 bases, leaving 1 base of the junction unmatched. The CDR3 coding sequence is TGTGCCAGCAGCCACGGACAGGGGGCGAACACTGAAGCTTTCTTT. Translation: CASSHGQGANTEAFF. Using reference TRBV3-1 and TRBJ1-1 for the parts outside the CDR3, the full variable domain is DTAVSQTPKYLVTQMGNDKSIKCEQNLGHDTMYWYKQDSKKFLKIMFSYNNKELIINETVPNRFSPKSPDKAHLNLHINSLELGDSAVYFCASSHGQGANTEAFFGQGTRLTVV.

This clonotype showed up just a few times. This CDR3 reads CASSYTHASGPKETQYF. For the CDR3, the DNA is TGTGCCAGCAGTTACACCCACGCCTCCGGACCTAAAGAGACCCAGTACTTC. V usage is TRBV6-5 and J usage is TRBJ2-5; D ambiguous. Germline V CDR1 and CDR2: MNHEY, SVGAGI. The CDR3 has 17 residues. The V end lost 2 bases, the J end lost 3 bases, and 19 bases lay between the germline ends.

In this sample, this clonotype turned up a few times. The V gene is TRBV5-1, the J gene TRBJ2-7, with D unclear. The V end was cut by 0 bases, the J end by 6 bases, with 13 bases between. Germline V lookup: CDR1 SGHRS, CDR2 YFSETQ. CDR3 length equals 14 residues. The CDR3 DNA reads TGCGCCAGCAGCTTGGAGCCCCAAAGAGGCGAGCAGTACTTC. This codes for CASSLEPQRGEQYF. The whole variable domain, remainder taken from reference TRBV5-1 and TRBJ2-7, is KAGVTQTPRYLIKTRGQQVTLSCSPISGHRSVSWYQQTPGQGLQFLFEYFSETQRNKGNFPGRFSGRQFSNSRSEMNVSTLELGDSALYLCASSLEPQRGEQYFGPGTRLTVT.

This clonotype showed up many times. The J gene is TRBJ2-1, the V gene TRBV20-1; no definite D call. Germline V gene data show CDR1 as DFQATT and CDR2 as SNEGSKA (reference sequence). This CDR3 is built from 14 residues. Trimming took 4 bases from V and 5 from J, leaving 15 bases between them. This CDR3 is CSAKKGPLNNEQFF. The CDR3 DNA sequence: TGCAGTGCTAAGAAGGGCCCTCTGAACAATGAGCAGTTCTTC.

This clonotype appeared many times. The chain uses TRBV5-1 and TRBJ2-7; possible D gene TRBD2, 5 bases. This CDR3 region has 12 residues. V shed 0 bases and J shed 7 bases, with 8 bases lying between them. From germline, CDR1 is SGHRS and CDR2 YFSETQ. The DNA of the CDR3 is TGCGCCAGCAGCTTGGTAAGAGGGGAGCAGTACTTC. Translating gives CASSLVRGEQYF. Full variable domain (remainder filled in from reference TRBV5-1 and TRBJ2-7): KAGVTQTPRYLIKTRGQQVTLSCSPISGHRSVSWYQQTPGQGLQFLFEYFSETQRNKGNFPGRFSGRQFSNSRSEMNVSTLELGDSALYLCASSLVRGEQYFGPGTRLTVT.

This clonotype was seen a few times. V and J are TRBV5-1 and TRBJ2-5; tentatively, D is TRBD2 (5 bases). This CDR3 contains 13 residues. Trimming pared 0 bases from V and 2 bases from J, leaving 5 bases between. Germline-derived CDR1 and CDR2 are SGHRS and YFSETQ. The CDR3: CASSLGTQETQYF. The CDR3 region has the DNA TGCGCCAGCAGCTTGGGGACTCAAGAGACCCAGTACTTC.

This clonotype was detected only a few times. This chain connects TRBV11-2 to TRBJ2-1; TRBD2 is a possible D gene (6 bases). The CDR3 length is 12 residues. Trimming left V 8 bases short and J 5 bases short, with 10 bases between. Per the germline V gene, CDR1 is SGHAT and CDR2 is FQNNGV. The CDR3 here is CASAGLHNEQFF. CDR3 nucleotides: TGTGCCAGCGCGGGGCTCCACAATGAGCAGTTCTTC.

The chain recombines TRBV19 with TRBJ2-2; D gene uncertain. V was shortened by 4 bases and J by 3 bases, with 9 bases between the two germline ends. The CDR3 extends over 14 amino acids. Germline-derived CDR1 and CDR2 are LNHDA and SQIVND (reference sequence). The CDR3 sequence: CASSTRGYTGELFF. In DNA form, the CDR3 reads TGTGCCAGTAGTACCCGAGGCTACACCGGGGAGCTGTTTTTT.

This clonotype was detected a few times. This sequence joins TRBV7-8 and TRBJ2-5; 8 bases agree with TRBD2. Germline-derived CDR1 and CDR2 are SGHVS and FQNEAQ. With 7 bases clipped from V and 1 base from J, the junction kept 5 bases outside the gene matches. This CDR3 comprises 14 residues. The CDR3 sequence is CASTGGVGQETQYF. For the CDR3, the DNA is TGTGCCAGCACCGGGGGGGTGGGCCAAGAGACCCAGTACTTC.

As concerns this clonotype: No conserved phenylalanine or tryptophan is present at the end of the CDR3, so a read error is the likely explanation. The genes are TRBV9 and TRBJ2-5; weak D call: TRBD2 (6 bases). Germline values: CDR1 SGDLS, CDR2 YYNGEE. CDR3 length: 15 residues. Trimming cost V 4 bases and J 5 bases, with 18 bases left between them. CDR3 sequence (DNA): TGTGCCAGCAGCACACGTGGAGGGGTAAAGGAGACCCAGTACTAC. Translation: CASSTRGGVKETQYY.

V usage is TRBV5-1 and J usage is TRBJ2-7; 7 bases are shared with TRBD1. The CDR3 is 15 residues long. The germline CDR1 and CDR2 sequences are SGHRS and YFSETQ. Trimming cost V 2 bases and J 0 bases; bases outside gene matches: 5. CDR3 residues: CASSFKGQSSYEQYF. The CDR3 nucleotides read TGCGCCAGCAGCTTTAAGGGACAGTCCTCCTACGAGCAGTACTTC.

This clonotype was seen many times. CDR3 sequence (DNA): TGTGCCTGGAGTCCCGGGACAGGCAGAGCTGGGGCCAACGTCCTGACTTTC. Translating it yields CAWSPGTGRAGANVLTF. The chain links TRBV30 to TRBJ2-6, with 8 bases that match TRBD1. J lost 2 bases, V lost 2 bases, and 8 bases had no gene match. The germline CDR1 and CDR2 sequences are GTSNPN and SVGIG (reference sequence). The CDR3 has 17 residues.

A few counts support this clonotype. This chain connects TRBV7-6 to TRBJ1-5, with no clear D. V lost 4 bases to trimming and J lost 4 bases, with 2 bases between them. The CDR3 is 11 amino acids. Germline assignment: CDR1 SGHVS and CDR2 FNYEAQ. Here the CDR3 reads CASSSNQPQHF. The DNA for the CDR3 is TGTGCCAGCAGCTCGAATCAGCCCCAGCATTTT.

This clonotype was detected only a few times. V and J are TRBV30 and TRBJ2-2, with 7 bases fitting TRBD1. CDR1 GTSNPN and CDR2 SVGIG come from the germline V gene (reference sequence). The CDR3 runs to 11 residues. With V trimmed by 5 bases and J by 6 bases, 0 bases remained unmatched. CDR3 nucleotide sequence: TGTGCCTGGCAGGGGGCCGGGGAGCTGTTTTTT. As protein: CAWQGAGELFF.

The J gene is TRBJ1-6, the V gene TRBV4-2, with 8 positions matching TRBD1. J was trimmed by 9 bases and V by 3 bases; bases with no gene match: 10. Germline CDR1 LGHNA, CDR2 YNFKEQ. This CDR3 comprises 16 residues. CDR3 residues: CASSQLPGQASSPLHF. The CDR3 region has the DNA TGTGCCAGCAGCCAGCTACCGGGACAGGCGTCTTCACCCCTCCACTTT.

The chain has TRBV12-2 and TRBJ1-3; the table's D call, TRBD1, was not checked against the DNA. TRBV12-2 is a listed pseudogene. The CDR3 is made up of 17 amino acids. CDR3 in DNA: TGTGCAAGTCGTGGACAGGGGGAGGTTCGCTCTGGAAACACCATATATTTT. This codes for CASRGQGEVRSGNTIYF.

This clonotype was recorded at least ten times. The chain carries TRBV2 and TRBJ2-7; the D call may be TRBD1 or TRBD2 (6 bases each). Germline assignment: CDR1 SNHLY and CDR2 FYNNEI. The length of the CDR3 is 15 residues. The V end was cut by 7 bases, the J end by 2 bases, with 18 bases between. Here the CDR3 reads CASTGGAGPPYEQYF. CDR3 DNA sequence: TGTGCCAGCACCGGGGGCGCGGGACCACCCTACGAGCAGTACTTC.

The table lists this clonotype with a few counts. This rearrangement joins TRBV6-6 to TRBJ2-3; TRBD2 matches at 9 bases. This CDR3 is built from 17 residues. V trimming: 6 bases; J trimming: 1 base; junction bases outside the gene matches: 11. Germline CDR1 and CDR2: MNHNY and SVGAGI (reference sequence). The CDR3 nucleotides read TGTGCCAGCAGGAACTACCCCCTAGCGGGGCGCACAGATACGCAGTATTTT. Its translation is CASRNYPLAGRTDTQYF.

This clonotype was seen more than once but under ten times. CDR3 loop: CASSLVLQGSSYEQYF. The CDR3 DNA reads as TGTGCCAGCAGCTTAGTCCTCCAGGGATCGTCCTACGAGCAGTACTTC. The chain has TRBV7-8 and TRBJ2-7; tentatively, D is TRBD1 (5 bases). This CDR3 region has 16 residues. CDR1 SGHVS and CDR2 FQNEAQ come from the germline V gene. V gave up 1 base and J gave up 1 base, with 14 bases separating them.

Comments on this clonotype: The germline gene is not matched at one end of the junction; a read error may be the cause. The chain is built from TRBV7-9 and TRBJ2-5; D is tentatively TRBD1 or TRBD2 (5 bases each). Germline CDR1 is SEHNR and CDR2 is FQNEAQ (reference sequence). This CDR3 contains 15 residues. CDR3 loop: CASSLLMGSTRGFDF. The DNA for the CDR3 is TGTGCCAGCAGCTTACTTATGGGGAGTACAAGGGGTTTCGACTTC.